This is a list of T cell receptor beta chains from one sample in a study of T cells in Graves' hyperthyroidism and ophthalmopathy. MiXCR was run by TCRdb on the multiplex PCR reads, yielding one entry per CDR3 protein. The sample has hundreds of thousands of distinct CDR3 sequences, about 45% seen once. The specimen was peripheral blood or thyroid tissue (not recorded which). The receptors originated from an adult man with Graves' disease, either hyperthyroidism or ophthalmopathy (not recorded which). Each CDR3 is given with its conserved first and last residue. Each record gives: J gene, D gene, clone size, CDR3 length, V gene, CDR3 protein, CDR3 DNA. D genes are given only for firm matches. The size of a clone is reported for some rows only, either as once, few or many, or as a class for expanded clones.

J gene: TRBJ1-1
D gene: NA
clone size: NA
CDR3 length: 12
V gene: TRBV30
CDR3 protein: CAWRTGPTEAFF
CDR3 DNA: TGTGCCTGGAGAACAGGGCCCACTGAAGCTTTCTTT

J gene: TRBJ1-4
D gene: NA
clone size: NA
CDR3 length: 18
V gene: TRBV7-9
CDR3 protein: CASSPGDPGQTRNEKLFF
CDR3 DNA: TGTGCCAGCAGCCCGGGTGACCCCGGGCAGACTAGAAATGAAAAACTGTTTTTT

J gene: TRBJ1-4
D gene: TRBD1
clone size: NA
CDR3 length: 15
V gene: TRBV7-2
CDR3 protein: CASSTLTGFNEKLFF
CDR3 DNA: TGTGCCAGCAGCACCCTGACAGGGTTTAATGAAAAACTGTTTTTT

J gene: TRBJ1-4
D gene: TRBD1
clone size: NA
CDR3 length: 12
V gene: TRBV6-6
CDR3 protein: CASGTGVWELFF
CDR3 DNA: TGTGCCTCCGGGACAGGGGTGTGGGAACTGTTTTTT

J gene: TRBJ1-2
D gene: NA
clone size: NA
CDR3 length: 13
V gene: TRBV10-3
CDR3 protein: CASSKTGTYGYTF
CDR3 DNA: TGTGCCAGCAGTAAAACAGGGACCTATGGCTACACCTTC

J gene: TRBJ1-2
D gene: TRBD1
clone size: NA
CDR3 length: 15
V gene: TRBV13
CDR3 protein: CASSLRMWTGGGYTF
CDR3 DNA: TGTGCCAGCAGCCTTAGGATGTGGACAGGGGGTGGCTACACCTTC

J gene: TRBJ1-1
D gene: NA
clone size: many
CDR3 length: 16
V gene: TRBV7-8
CDR3 protein: CASSLETDSMNTEAFF
CDR3 DNA: TGTGCCAGCAGCTTAGAGACAGATTCCATGAACACTGAAGCTTTCTTT

J gene: TRBJ1-1
D gene: NA
clone size: NA
CDR3 length: 13
V gene: TRBV25-1
CDR3 protein: CAREETRYTEAFF
CDR3 DNA: TGTGCTAGAGAGGAGACTCGGTACACTGAAGCTTTCTTT

J gene: TRBJ2-7
D gene: NA
clone size: NA
CDR3 length: 12
V gene: TRBV6-6
CDR3 protein: CASNYRIYEQYF
CDR3 DNA: TGTGCCAGCAATTACCGCATCTACGAGCAGTACTTC

J gene: TRBJ1-6
D gene: TRBD1
clone size: many
CDR3 length: 16
V gene: TRBV2
CDR3 protein: CASREGAYGDGSPLHF
CDR3 DNA: TGTGCCAGCAGGGAGGGGGCCTACGGCGATGGGTCACCCCTCCACTTT

J gene: TRBJ2-5
D gene: NA
clone size: NA
CDR3 length: 15
V gene: TRBV12-3/TRBV12-4
CDR3 protein: CASSLPGGILETQYF
CDR3 DNA: TGTGCCAGCAGTTTACCTGGGGGCATTTTGGAGACCCAGTACTTC

J gene: TRBJ1-1
D gene: NA
clone size: once
CDR3 length: 13
V gene: TRBV25-1
CDR3 protein: CASSRQVNTEASF
CDR3 DNA: TGTGCCAGCAGCCGACAGGTGAACACTGAAGCTTCCTTT

J gene: TRBJ1-5
D gene: NA
clone size: many
CDR3 length: 13
V gene: TRBV2
CDR3 protein: CASMRLVDQPQHF
CDR3 DNA: TGTGCCAGCATGAGGCTGGTGGATCAGCCCCAGCATTTT

J gene: TRBJ2-7
D gene: NA
clone size: NA
CDR3 length: 14
V gene: TRBV10-2
CDR3 protein: CASEEVGPTYEQYF
CDR3 DNA: TGCGCCAGCGAGGAGGTAGGGCCCACCTACGAGCAGTACTTC

J gene: TRBJ2-5
D gene: NA
clone size: NA
CDR3 length: 10
V gene: TRBV10-3
CDR3 protein: CASLLETQYF
CDR3 DNA: TGTGCTTCACTCCTTGAGACCCAGTACTTC

J gene: TRBJ2-7
D gene: NA
clone size: many
CDR3 length: 12
V gene: TRBV19
CDR3 protein: CASGSGGGEQYF
CDR3 DNA: TGTGCCAGCGGATCAGGGGGAGGCGAGCAGTACTTC

J gene: TRBJ1-2
D gene: TRBD1
clone size: many
CDR3 length: 12
V gene: TRBV6-6
CDR3 protein: CASSAQTGRPGF
CDR3 DNA: TGTGCCAGCAGTGCACAGACAGGGAGGCCCGGCTTC

J gene: TRBJ1-5
D gene: TRBD1
clone size: NA
CDR3 length: 15
V gene: TRBV10-3
CDR3 protein: CAISDNQGGNQPQHF
CDR3 DNA: TGTGCCATCAGTGATAATCAGGGGGGCAATCAGCCCCAGCATTTT

J gene: TRBJ1-2
D gene: NA
clone size: NA
CDR3 length: 14
V gene: TRBV20-1
CDR3 protein: CSARGQGGNYGYTF
CDR3 DNA: TGCAGTGCTAGAGGCCAAGGAGGGAACTATGGCTACACCTTC

J gene: TRBJ1-1
D gene: NA
clone size: few
CDR3 length: 14
V gene: TRBV12-3/TRBV12-4
CDR3 protein: CASSLSPGRPEAFF
CDR3 DNA: TGTGCCAGCAGTTTGTCCCCAGGGAGACCTGAAGCTTTCTTT

J gene: TRBJ2-5
D gene: NA
clone size: NA
CDR3 length: 13
V gene: TRBV3-1
CDR3 protein: CASSQGQRGVQYF
CDR3 DNA: TGTGCCAGCAGCCAAGGCCAGCGTGGGGTGCAGTACTTC

J gene: TRBJ1-5
D gene: TRBD1
clone size: few
CDR3 length: 17
V gene: TRBV7-2
CDR3 protein: CASSLGQGGYSNQPQHF
CDR3 DNA: TGTGCCAGCAGCTTAGGACAGGGGGGATATAGCAATCAGCCCCAGCATTTT

J gene: TRBJ1-2
D gene: NA
clone size: NA
CDR3 length: 14
V gene: TRBV24-1
CDR3 protein: CATSASRGRDGYTF
CDR3 DNA: TGTGCCACCAGTGCTAGTAGGGGTCGGGATGGCTACACCTTC

J gene: TRBJ1-5
D gene: NA
clone size: few
CDR3 length: 13
V gene: TRBV7-2
CDR3 protein: CASSWGVDQPQHF
CDR3 DNA: TGTGCCAGCAGCTGGGGAGTGGACCAGCCCCAGCATTTT

J gene: TRBJ1-6
D gene: TRBD1
clone size: NA
CDR3 length: 15
V gene: TRBV20-1
CDR3 protein: CSARDFRGTDSPLHF
CDR3 DNA: TGCAGTGCTAGAGATTTCAGGGGGACCGATTCACCCCTCCACTTT

J gene: TRBJ1-1
D gene: NA
clone size: NA
CDR3 length: 9
V gene: TRBV7-9
CDR3 protein: CASRGAAFF
CDR3 DNA: TGTGCCAGCAGGGGGGCAGCTTTCTTT

J gene: TRBJ1-1
D gene: NA
clone size: NA
CDR3 length: 12
V gene: TRBV10-3
CDR3 protein: CAISFRGTEAFF
CDR3 DNA: TGTGCCATCAGTTTCAGGGGTACTGAAGCTTTCTTT

J gene: TRBJ2-7
D gene: NA
clone size: NA
CDR3 length: 14
V gene: TRBV7-8
CDR3 protein: CASSQAGDSYEQYF
CDR3 DNA: TGTGCCAGCAGCCAGGCAGGGGATTCCTACGAGCAGTACTTC

J gene: TRBJ2-7
D gene: NA
clone size: NA
CDR3 length: 12
V gene: TRBV29-1
CDR3 protein: CSRAGSSYEQYF
CDR3 DNA: TGCAGCAGGGCAGGGAGCTCCTACGAGCAGTACTTC

J gene: TRBJ2-7
D gene: TRBD2
clone size: many
CDR3 length: 14
V gene: TRBV5-1
CDR3 protein: CASSGPGLAYEQYF
CDR3 DNA: TGCGCCAGCAGCGGACCGGGACTAGCCTACGAGCAGTACTTC

J gene: TRBJ1-3
D gene: NA
clone size: few
CDR3 length: 13
V gene: TRBV6-5
CDR3 protein: CASNPSSGNTIYF
CDR3 DNA: TGTGCCAGCAACCCCTCATCTGGAAACACCATATATTTT

J gene: TRBJ2-2
D gene: NA
clone size: NA
CDR3 length: 14
V gene: TRBV19
CDR3 protein: CASSINSNTGELFF
CDR3 DNA: TGTGCCAGTAGTATAAACAGCAACACCGGGGAGCTGTTTTTT

J gene: TRBJ2-2
D gene: NA
clone size: many
CDR3 length: 12
V gene: TRBV19
CDR3 protein: CASSIPTGELFF
CDR3 DNA: TGTGCCAGTAGTATTCCGACCGGGGAGCTGTTTTTT

J gene: TRBJ1-2
D gene: NA
clone size: once
CDR3 length: 11
V gene: TRBV29-1
CDR3 protein: CSVAGTVGYTF
CDR3 DNA: TGCAGCGTAGCAGGGACGGTAGGCTACACCTTC

J gene: TRBJ1-4
D gene: NA
clone size: few
CDR3 length: 15
V gene: TRBV6-5
CDR3 protein: CASSSDTMSLEKLFF
CDR3 DNA: TGTGCCAGCAGTTCGGACACGATGTCGTTGGAAAAACTGTTTTTT

J gene: TRBJ1-5
D gene: TRBD1
clone size: NA
CDR3 length: 15
V gene: TRBV7-9
CDR3 protein: CASSPGGWSNQPQHF
CDR3 DNA: TGTGCCAGCAGCCCAGGGGGCTGGAGCAATCAGCCCCAGCATTTT

J gene: TRBJ2-2
D gene: NA
clone size: few
CDR3 length: 15
V gene: TRBV7-9
CDR3 protein: CASSLDRRTTGELFF
CDR3 DNA: TGTGCCAGCAGCTTAGATCGGCGAACGACCGGGGAGCTGTTTTTT

J gene: TRBJ1-1
D gene: NA
clone size: NA
CDR3 length: 15
V gene: TRBV9
CDR3 protein: CASSVGQGIDTEAFF
CDR3 DNA: TGTGCCAGCAGCGTTGGGCAGGGGATCGACACTGAAGCTTTCTTT

J gene: TRBJ2-7
D gene: TRBD2
clone size: many
CDR3 length: 13
V gene: TRBV7-9
CDR3 protein: CASSPSGSYEQYF
CDR3 DNA: TGTGCCAGCAGTCCTAGCGGGTCCTACGAGCAGTACTTC

J gene: TRBJ1-4
D gene: NA
clone size: NA
CDR3 length: 14
V gene: TRBV9
CDR3 protein: CASSVGGLDEKLFF
CDR3 DNA: TGTGCCAGCAGCGTAGGGGGTCTAGATGAAAAACTGTTTTTT

J gene: TRBJ2-5
D gene: NA
clone size: few
CDR3 length: 14
V gene: TRBV4-1
CDR3 protein: CASSQEDGRETQYF
CDR3 DNA: TGCGCCAGCAGCCAAGAGGATGGGCGAGAGACCCAGTACTTC

J gene: TRBJ2-2
D gene: TRBD2
clone size: NA
CDR3 length: 17
V gene: TRBV7-9
CDR3 protein: CASSRHGTSGNTGELFF
CDR3 DNA: TGTGCCAGCAGCCGACACGGGACTAGCGGGAACACCGGGGAGCTGTTTTTT

J gene: TRBJ1-2
D gene: NA
clone size: many
CDR3 length: 13
V gene: TRBV29-1
CDR3 protein: CSVTGDFPEGYTF
CDR3 DNA: TGCAGCGTTACCGGAGACTTCCCTGAGGGCTACACCTTC

J gene: TRBJ2-7
D gene: TRBD2
clone size: many
CDR3 length: 15
V gene: TRBV7-9
CDR3 protein: CASSLAGRELAEQYF
CDR3 DNA: TGTGCCAGCAGCTTAGCCGGGAGGGAGCTGGCCGAGCAGTACTTC

J gene: TRBJ2-7
D gene: NA
clone size: few
CDR3 length: 15
V gene: TRBV20-1
CDR3 protein: CSARDRWFGKHEQYF
CDR3 DNA: TGCAGTGCTAGAGATCGCTGGTTTGGTAAGCACGAGCAGTACTTC

J gene: TRBJ2-2
D gene: NA
clone size: NA
CDR3 length: 12
V gene: TRBV6-5
CDR3 protein: CASRDGTGELFF
CDR3 DNA: TGTGCCAGCAGGGACGGCACCGGGGAGCTGTTTTTT

J gene: TRBJ2-5
D gene: NA
clone size: many
CDR3 length: 12
V gene: TRBV15
CDR3 protein: CATSRDMAPRYF
CDR3 DNA: TGTGCCACCAGCAGAGATATGGCTCCCCGGTACTTC

J gene: TRBJ1-4
D gene: TRBD1
clone size: NA
CDR3 length: 14
V gene: TRBV5-1
CDR3 protein: CASSRDSLMEKLFF
CDR3 DNA: TGCGCCAGCAGCCGGGACAGCCTAATGGAAAAACTGTTTTTT

J gene: TRBJ2-7
D gene: NA
clone size: NA
CDR3 length: 13
V gene: TRBV10-3
CDR3 protein: CASRAGETYEQYF
CDR3 DNA: TGTGCCAGCCGGGCCGGGGAAACCTACGAGCAGTACTTC

J gene: TRBJ1-2
D gene: TRBD1
clone size: NA
CDR3 length: 13
V gene: TRBV10-3
CDR3 protein: CASRAGTGNGYTF
CDR3 DNA: TGTGCCAGCAGGGCCGGGACAGGGAATGGCTACACCTTC